This T cell receptor (beta chain) appears in the sequencing data of a study of T cell responses to AZD1222 COVID-19 vaccine (dated by TCRdb to the early 2020s). For the study in its entirety: TCR sequencing was performed for 230 to 250 trial participants, of whom some 200 were given two doses of AZD1222 and 26 were given two doses of MenACWY control vaccine. Trial participants were enrolled by age into 18-55, 56-69 and 70-plus year subgroups, with around 140, 26 and 57 TCR-sequenced participants respectively. Beyond this particular receptor, the publication reports: The 56-69-year group was small, and its depth increase did not reach significance, likely because of low power. Conclusions about previously exposed vaccinees are limited, since just five or six AZD1222 recipients were seropositive for SARS-CoV-2 at baseline. Participants were mostly white British, with more females than males. The authors suggested clonal diversity may have been underestimated. Because no day 14 peak-response samples were available, the repertoires could be characterized only after the peak T cell response. Epitopes outside the regions mutated in the B.1.351 and B.1.1.7 variants were reportedly recognized by nearly half of the unique spike-specific TCRs. After two AZD1222 doses, both the breadth and the depth of spike-specific TCRs were significantly higher than at day 0 and than in MenACWY recipients. Vaccine-associated CD4 TCRs spanned the whole spike protein, with dominant responses in regions 160-218 and 743-854.

This clone was picked up one time. The antigen this receptor binds is unknown. Base quality data are lacking; no much larger clone is found one base away. Cut back by 3 bases and 0 bases, the V and J ends lie 11 bases apart. The germline V gene yields MGHRA for CDR1 and YSYEKL for CDR2. The CDR3 covers 15 residues, taking in both the cysteine and the phenylalanine. Only CDR3 DNA remains: 45 bases, in frame from the first base. What this sample's time point label stands for: about 28 days (+/-7) after the second vaccine dose. AZD1222 recipients whose second dose came at about 4 weeks and those whose second dose came at about 12 weeks were combined into one group, since spike-specific TCR depth and breadth did not differ between the two schedules. Samples from vaccinated people were obtained from the UK trials COV001 and COV002, which included a single-blind randomized controlled phase 2/3 trial of AZD1222 (ChAdOx1 nCoV-19) in healthy adults. For TCRbeta chain sequencing, PBMC samples were collected from trial participants at day 0 and at day 28 after the second dose.

The CDR3 regions of human TCRbeta chains were analyzed by immunosequencing. Processing in the source paper ran as follows. Repertoire TCRs were matched against a reference library of SARS-CoV-2-specific TCRs generated with the MIRA antigen-specificity platform. Breadth was defined as the fraction of unique TCRs that were SARS-CoV-2-associated. Depth was defined as the fraction of total T cells that were SARS-CoV-2-associated. Each spike-specific TCR was assigned to its reactive spike region and to a CD4 or CD8 class using the MIRA data. Log10-transformed breadth and depth values were compared by one-way ANOVA with Sidak's multiple comparisons tests. TCRdb provides this immuneACCESS table in a form limited to in-frame rearrangements. Some clones are lacking; in checked studies, under half of them reflect an unresolved V gene, and why the rest are absent is not known. V, J and clone size are taken as reported in that table, and D and trimming were inferred from the DNA itself. For this sample the table gives around 270,000 clones, of which around 92% were detected only once. The ten most abundant clones make up roughly 0.6% of the sample.

The sample in question was peripheral blood, obtained 28 days after the second AZD1222 dose. This sequence originates from an adult who received the AZD1222 COVID-19 vaccine. The rearrangement joined TRBV4-1 to TRBJ1-1, with no D gene named confidently. The nucleotide sequence reads TGCGCCAGCAGCCACGGACTGACGATGAACACTGAAGCTTTCTTT. Its amino acids are CASSHGLTMNTEAFF.